Listed here are 3 T cell receptor beta chains from one sample, sequenced in a study of control samples from healthy donors and cancer patients. Clones were sequenced by immunoSEQ multiplex PCR, and TCRdb holds only the in-frame ones, with some missing. The sample yields tens of thousands of clones, around 91% seen once. Material: blood. These TCRs come from a man between 45 and 60 years old in good health.

The genes are TRBV6-2 or TRBV6-3 and TRBJ1-6; D unclear. The CDR3 spans 15 residues. V lost 1 base, J lost 7 bases, and 11 bases lay in between. From germline, CDR1 is MNHEY and CDR2 SVGEGT. CDR3 residues: CASSYLDPENSPLHF. The CDR3 region has the DNA TGTGCCAGCAGTTACTTGGACCCGGAGAATTCACCCCTCCACTTT.

Regarding this clone: Germline is not matched at one junction end, which may reflect a read error. This chain joins TRBV29-1 and TRBJ1-5; tentative D call: TRBD1 (5 bases). Germline CDR1 reads SQVTM; CDR2 reads ANQGSEA. The CDR3 covers 13 residues. The CDR3 region has the DNA TGCAGCGTTAAAGACAGTTACAATCAGCCCCAGCATTTT. This encodes CSVKDSYNQPQHF.

CDR3 sequence reads: CASSPRGVSGYTF. As DNA, the CDR3 is TGTGCCAGCAGCCCGAGAGGGGTTAGTGGCTACACCTTC. The chain joins TRBV11-2 to TRBJ1-2; possible D gene TRBD1, 5 bases. The CDR3 runs to 13 residues. V was pared by 5 bases and J by 7 bases, with 14 bases between. Germline CDR1 SGHAT, CDR2 FQNNGV.